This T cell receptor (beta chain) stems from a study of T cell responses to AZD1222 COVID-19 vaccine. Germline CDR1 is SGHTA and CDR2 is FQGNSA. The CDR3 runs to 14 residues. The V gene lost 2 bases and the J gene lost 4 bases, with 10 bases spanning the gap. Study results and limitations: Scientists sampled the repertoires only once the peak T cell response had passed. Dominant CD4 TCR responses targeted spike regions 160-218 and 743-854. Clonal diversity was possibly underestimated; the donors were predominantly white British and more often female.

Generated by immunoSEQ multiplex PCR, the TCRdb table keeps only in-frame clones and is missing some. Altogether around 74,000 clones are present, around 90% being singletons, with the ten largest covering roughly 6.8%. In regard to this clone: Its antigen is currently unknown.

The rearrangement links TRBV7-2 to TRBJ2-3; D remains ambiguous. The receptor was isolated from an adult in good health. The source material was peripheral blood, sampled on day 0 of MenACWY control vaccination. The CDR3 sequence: CASSLLGSADTQYF. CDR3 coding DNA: TGTGCCAGCAGCTTACTCGGTTCTGCAGATACGCAGTATTTT. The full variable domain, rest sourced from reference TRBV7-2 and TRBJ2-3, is GAGVSQSPSNKVTEKGKDVELRCDPISGHTALYWYRQSLGQGLEFLIYFQGNSAPDKSGLPSDRFSAERTGGSVSTLTIQRTQQEDSAVYLCASSLLGSADTQYFGPGTRLTVL.